This T cell receptor beta chain was retrieved from a study of blood T cell repertoires in COVID-19. Using immunoSEQ multiplex PCR, the repertoire was profiled, and TCRdb retains in-frame clones only, with some absent. The sample carries about 53,000 clones, around 81% recorded once. Trimming cost V 3 bases and J 3 bases, with 14 bases left between them. Germline V CDR1 and CDR2: MGHDK, SYGVNS. The CDR3 contains 15 residues. This clone appeared once. The receptor comes from a woman older than 75 with COVID-19, enrolled during active disease. The sequenced material came from peripheral blood. This chain joins TRBV25-1 and TRBJ1-2, with D perhaps TRBD1 (6 bases). CDR3 sequence reads: CASSDPAGVDYGYTF. For the CDR3, the DNA is TGTGCCAGCAGTGACCCCGCAGGGGTGGACTATGGCTACACCTTC.